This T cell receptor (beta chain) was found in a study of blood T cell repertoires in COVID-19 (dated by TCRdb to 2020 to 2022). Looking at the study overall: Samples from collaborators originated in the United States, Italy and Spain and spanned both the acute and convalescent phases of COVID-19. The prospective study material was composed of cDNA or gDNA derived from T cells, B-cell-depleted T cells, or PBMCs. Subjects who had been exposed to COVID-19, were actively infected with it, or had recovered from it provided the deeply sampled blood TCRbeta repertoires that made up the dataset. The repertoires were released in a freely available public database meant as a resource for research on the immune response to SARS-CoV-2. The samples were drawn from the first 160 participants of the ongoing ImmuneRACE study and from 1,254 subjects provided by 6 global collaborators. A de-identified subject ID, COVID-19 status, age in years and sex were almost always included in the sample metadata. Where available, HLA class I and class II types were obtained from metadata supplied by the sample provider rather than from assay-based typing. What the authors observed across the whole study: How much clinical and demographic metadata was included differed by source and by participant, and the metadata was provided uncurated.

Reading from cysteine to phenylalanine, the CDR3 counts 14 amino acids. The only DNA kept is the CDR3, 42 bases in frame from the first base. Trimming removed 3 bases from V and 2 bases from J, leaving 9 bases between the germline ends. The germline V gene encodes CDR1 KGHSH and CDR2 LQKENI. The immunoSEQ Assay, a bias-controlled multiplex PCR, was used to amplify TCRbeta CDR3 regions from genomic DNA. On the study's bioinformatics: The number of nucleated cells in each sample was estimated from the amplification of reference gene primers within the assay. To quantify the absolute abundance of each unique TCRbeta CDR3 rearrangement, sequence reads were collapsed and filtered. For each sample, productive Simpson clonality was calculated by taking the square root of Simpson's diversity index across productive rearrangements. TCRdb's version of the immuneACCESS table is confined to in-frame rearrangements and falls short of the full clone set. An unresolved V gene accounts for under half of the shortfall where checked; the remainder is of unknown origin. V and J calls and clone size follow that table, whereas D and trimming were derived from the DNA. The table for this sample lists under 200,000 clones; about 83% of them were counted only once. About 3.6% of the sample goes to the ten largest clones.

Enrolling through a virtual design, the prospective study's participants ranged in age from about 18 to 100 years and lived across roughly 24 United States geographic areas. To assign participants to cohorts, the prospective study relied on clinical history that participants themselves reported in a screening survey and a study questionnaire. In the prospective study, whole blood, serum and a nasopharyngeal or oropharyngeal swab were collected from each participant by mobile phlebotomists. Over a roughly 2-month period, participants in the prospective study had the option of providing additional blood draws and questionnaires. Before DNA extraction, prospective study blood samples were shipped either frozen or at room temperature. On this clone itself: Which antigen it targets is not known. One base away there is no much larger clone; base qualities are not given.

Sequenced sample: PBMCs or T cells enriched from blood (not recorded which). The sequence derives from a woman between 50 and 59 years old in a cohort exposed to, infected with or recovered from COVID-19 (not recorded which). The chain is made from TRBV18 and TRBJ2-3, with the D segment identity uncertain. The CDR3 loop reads CASSPPLPTDTQYF. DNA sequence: TGTGCCAGCTCACCTCCACTTCCCACAGATACGCAGTATTTT.